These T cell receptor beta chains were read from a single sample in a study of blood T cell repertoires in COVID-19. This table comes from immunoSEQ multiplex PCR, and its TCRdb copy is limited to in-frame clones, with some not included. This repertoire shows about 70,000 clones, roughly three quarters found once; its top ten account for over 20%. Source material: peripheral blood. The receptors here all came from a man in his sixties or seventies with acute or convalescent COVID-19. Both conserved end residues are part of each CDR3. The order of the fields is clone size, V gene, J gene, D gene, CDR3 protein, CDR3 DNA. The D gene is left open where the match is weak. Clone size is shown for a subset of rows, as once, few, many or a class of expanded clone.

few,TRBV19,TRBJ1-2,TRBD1,CASRRTGAGDYGYTF,TGTGCCAGTAGGCGGACAGGGGCTGGGGACTATGGCTACACCTTC
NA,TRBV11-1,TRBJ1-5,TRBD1,CASSSGQGRGQPQHF,TGTGCCAGCAGCTCGGGACAGGGGCGAGGTCAGCCCCAGCATTTT
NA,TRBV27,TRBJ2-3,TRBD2,CASSLILAGADTQYF,TGTGCCAGCAGTTTGATACTAGCGGGAGCAGATACGCAGTATTTT
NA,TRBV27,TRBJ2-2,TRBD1,CASSRRQGGTGELFF,TGTGCCAGCAGTCGCAGACAGGGTGGCACCGGGGAGCTGTTTTTT
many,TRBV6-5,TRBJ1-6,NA,CASRMTAYDSPLHF,TGTGCCAGCAGGATGACAGCTTATGATTCACCCCTCCACTTT
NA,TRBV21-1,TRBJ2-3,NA,CASSSRASGTDTQYF,TGTGCCAGCAGCTCGCGGGCTAGCGGCACAGATACGCAGTATTTT
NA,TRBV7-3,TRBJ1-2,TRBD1,CASSSTGDYGYGYTF,TGTGCCAGCAGCTCCACAGGGGATTATGGCTATGGCTACACCTTC
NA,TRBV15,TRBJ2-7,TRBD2,CATTLAGGPVQYF,TGTGCCACCACCCTAGCGGGAGGGCCTGTGCAGTACTTC
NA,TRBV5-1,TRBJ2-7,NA,CASREGRGSYEQYF,TGCGCCAGCAGGGAAGGACGGGGTTCCTACGAGCAGTACTTC
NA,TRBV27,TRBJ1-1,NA,CASSRSTMNTEAFF,TGTGCCAGCAGCCGCTCTACGATGAACACTGAAGCTTTCTTT
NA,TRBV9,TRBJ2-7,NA,CASSVNSPSYEQYF,TGTGCCAGCAGCGTAAACAGTCCTTCTTACGAGCAGTACTTC
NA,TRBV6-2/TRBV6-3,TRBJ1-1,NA,CASSSGTTNTEAFF,TGTGCCAGCAGTTCCGGGACAACGAACACTGAAGCTTTCTTT
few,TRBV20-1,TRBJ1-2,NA,CSAREQAGYTF,TGCAGTGCTAGAGAGCAGGCTGGCTACACCTTC
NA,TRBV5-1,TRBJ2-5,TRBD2,CASSSSGRAEETQYF,TGCGCCAGCAGCTCTAGCGGGAGGGCCGAAGAGACCCAGTACTTC
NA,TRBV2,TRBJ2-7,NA,CASSWQGSGSYEQYF,TGTGCCAGCAGTTGGCAGGGGTCGGGATCCTACGAGCAGTACTTC
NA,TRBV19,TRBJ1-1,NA,CASSPAGMNTEAFF,TGTGCCAGTTCCCCAGCGGGGATGAACACTGAAGCTTTCTTT
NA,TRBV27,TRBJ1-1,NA,CASSFNRVTEAFF,TGTGCCAGCAGTTTCAACAGGGTCACTGAAGCTTTCTTT
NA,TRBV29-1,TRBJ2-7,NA,CSVERLGGYEQYF,TGCAGCGTTGAAAGGCTAGGGGGCTACGAGCAGTACTTC
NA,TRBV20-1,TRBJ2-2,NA,CSASPAGELFF,TGCAGTGCTAGTCCAGCCGGGGAGCTGTTTTTT
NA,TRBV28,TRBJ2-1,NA,CATNRQVDNEQFF,TGTGCCACCAACAGACAGGTAGACAATGAGCAGTTCTTC
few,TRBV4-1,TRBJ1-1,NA,CASSQLTGNTEAFF,TGCGCCAGCAGCCAATTAACAGGGAACACTGAAGCTTTCTTT
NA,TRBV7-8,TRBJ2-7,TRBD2,CASSPFRTSGRTPGYEQYF,TGTGCCAGCAGCCCATTTAGGACTAGCGGGAGGACCCCAGGCTACGAGCAGTACTTC
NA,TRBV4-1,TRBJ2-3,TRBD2,CASSQRTSDTDTQYF,TGCGCCAGCAGCCAACGGACTAGCGACACAGATACGCAGTATTTT
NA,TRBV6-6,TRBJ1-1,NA,CASSMGGGKSEAFF,TGTGCCAGCAGTATGGGAGGGGGTAAGTCTGAAGCTTTCTTT
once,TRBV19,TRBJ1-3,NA,CASSARQSSGNTIYF,TGTGCCAGTAGTGCCCGACAAAGCTCTGGAAACACCATATATTTT
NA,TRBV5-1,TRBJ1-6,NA,CASSLEEGTGVSPLHF,TGCGCCAGCAGCCTGGAGGAAGGTACCGGGGTGTCACCCCTCCACTTT
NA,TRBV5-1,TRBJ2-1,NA,CASSEAIREGGNEQFF,TGCGCCAGCAGCGAGGCCATCAGGGAGGGGGGCAATGAGCAGTTCTTC
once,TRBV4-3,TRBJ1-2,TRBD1,CASSQDSGTGIYGYTF,TGCGCCAGCAGCCAAGACAGTGGGACAGGGATCTATGGCTACACCTTC
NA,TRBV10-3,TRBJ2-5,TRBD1,CAIRVTGEETQYF,TGTGCCATCAGGGTTACAGGGGAAGAGACCCAGTACTTC
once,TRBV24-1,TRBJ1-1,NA,CATRSSEGLTEAFF,TGTGCCACCAGGTCAAGTGAGGGTTTAACTGAAGCTTTCTTT
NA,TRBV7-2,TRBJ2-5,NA,CASSLTGGKVRETQYF,TGTGCCAGCAGCTTAACGGGCGGGAAGGTACGAGAGACCCAGTACTTC
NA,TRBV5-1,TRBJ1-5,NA,CASSSDGSGEAQHF,TGCGCCAGCAGCTCCGACGGGAGTGGGGAAGCCCAGCATTTT
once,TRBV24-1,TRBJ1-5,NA,CATTVTGNSNQPQHF,TGTGCCACCACCGTGACAGGCAATAGCAATCAGCCCCAGCATTTT
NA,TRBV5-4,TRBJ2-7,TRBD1,CASSLLPPGQGLHEQYF,TGTGCCAGCAGCTTGCTCCCCCCGGGACAGGGCCTCCACGAGCAGTACTTC
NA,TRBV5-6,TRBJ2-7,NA,CASSLGRVMNEQYF,TGTGCCAGCAGCTTGGGCAGGGTAATGAACGAGCAGTACTTC
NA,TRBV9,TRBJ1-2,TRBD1,CASSVGTGGTNYGYTF,TGTGCCAGCAGCGTAGGGACAGGGGGAACGAACTATGGCTACACCTTC
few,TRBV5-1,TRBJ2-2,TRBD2,CASSVGLAGTTGELFF,TGCGCCAGCAGCGTGGGACTAGCGGGAACCACCGGGGAGCTGTTTTTT
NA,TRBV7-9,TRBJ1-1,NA,CASSPGAGGAEAFF,TGTGCCAGCAGCCCCGGGGCCGGGGGAGCTGAAGCTTTCTTT
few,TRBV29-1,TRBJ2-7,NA,CSAEGGSSTGEQYF,TGCAGCGCCGAAGGAGGGAGTTCAACGGGCGAGCAGTACTTC
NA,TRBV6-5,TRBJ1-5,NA,CASSYSQINQPQHF,TGTGCCAGCAGTTACTCGCAGATCAATCAGCCCCAGCATTTT
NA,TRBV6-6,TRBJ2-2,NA,CASSRLTGELFF,TGTGCCAGCAGTCGTCTTACCGGGGAGCTGTTTTTT
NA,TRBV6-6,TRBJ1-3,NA,CASSTFRQGNTIYF,TGTGCCAGCAGTACCTTCAGACAGGGAAACACCATATATTTT
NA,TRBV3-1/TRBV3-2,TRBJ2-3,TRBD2,CASSFRAGGPSDTQYF,TGTGCCAGCAGCTTCCGGGCGGGAGGGCCCTCAGATACGCAGTATTTT
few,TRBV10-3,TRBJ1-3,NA,CAISESSRSGNTIYF,TGTGCCATCAGTGAGTCCTCCAGGTCTGGAAACACCATATATTTT
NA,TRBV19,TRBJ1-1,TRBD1,CASSGQTGKTEAFF,TGTGCCAGTAGTGGACAGACAGGGAAAACTGAAGCTTTCTTT
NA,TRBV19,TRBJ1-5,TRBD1,CASSMGTVGNQPQHF,TGTGCCAGTAGTATGGGGACAGTGGGCAATCAGCCCCAGCATTTT
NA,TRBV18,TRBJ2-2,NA,CASSPRPGSGGELFF,TGTGCCAGCTCACCACGGCCAGGGTCGGGCGGGGAGCTGTTTTTT
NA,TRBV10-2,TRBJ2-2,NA,CASSESGSGEFISGELFF,TGCGCCAGCAGTGAGTCTGGTTCGGGGGAGTTTATCTCCGGGGAGCTGTTTTTT
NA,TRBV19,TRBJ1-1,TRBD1,CASRRARGTGNLNTEAFF,TGTGCCAGTAGGAGGGCTCGGGGGACAGGGAATTTGAACACTGAAGCTTTCTTT
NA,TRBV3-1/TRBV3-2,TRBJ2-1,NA,CASSGDGVNEQFF,TGTGCCAGCAGTGGCGACGGGGTCAATGAGCAGTTCTTC
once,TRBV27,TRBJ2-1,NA,CASTSRTVTYNEQFF,TGTGCCAGCACCTCGCGGACAGTAACCTACAATGAGCAGTTCTTC
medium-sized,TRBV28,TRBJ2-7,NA,CASRLPQDEQYF,TGTGCCAGCAGATTACCACAGGACGAGCAGTACTTC
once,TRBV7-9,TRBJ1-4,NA,CASILSPNEKLFF,TGTGCCAGCATCTTGAGCCCGAATGAAAAACTGTTTTTT